A single sample is the source of the 6 T cell receptor beta chains below, sequenced in a study of blood T cells in healthy people across ages. A sample-barcoded 5' primer and a J-beta primer mix were used in a second PCR of about 7 to 12 cycles. TCRdb reprocessed the 5' RACE reads with MiXCR, giving one entry per CDR3 protein. The data show roughly 730,000 distinct CDR3 sequences, with roughly three fifths seen just once and roughly 24% held by the top ten. The material sequenced was blood. The receptors stem from a man aged 35 to 55 in good health.

This chain uses TRBV20-1 with TRBJ1-5; 9 bases are a match to TRBD1. The V gene end was trimmed by 6 bases and the J gene end by 6 bases; junction bases not matched to a gene: 9. The CDR3 runs to 14 residues. The germline V gene has CDR1 DFQATT and CDR2 SNEGSKA (reference sequence). The CDR3 here is CSASPGGQGQPQHF. The CDR3 nucleotides are TGCAGTGCCTCACCTGGGGGACAGGGTCAGCCCCAGCATTTT.

As DNA, the CDR3 is TGTGCCAGCAGCCGCAGTTATCGGGACAGAGAGTTCTTC. Translating it yields CASSRSYRDREFF. V and J are TRBV14 and TRBJ2-1, with 7 bases matching TRBD1. The CDR3 length is 13 residues. The germline CDR1 and CDR2 sequences are SGHDN and FVKESK. V shed 4 bases, J shed 14 bases, and the junction held 11 bases outside the gene matches. The entire variable domain, with the rest obtained from reference TRBV14 and TRBJ2-1, is as follows: EAGVTQFPSHSVIEKGQTVTLRCDPISGHDNLYWYRRVMGKEIKFLLHFVKESKQDESGMPNNRFLAERTGGTYSTLKVQPAELEDSGVYFCASSRSYRDREFFGPGTRLTVL.

The gene calls are TRBV20-1 and TRBJ2-4; TRBD2 matches at 13 bases. Per germline, CDR1 DFQATT and CDR2 SNEGSKA (reference sequence). V lost 4 bases, J lost 13 bases, and 16 bases stayed unmatched. The CDR3 has 16 residues. The CDR3 sequence: CSATIRGTSGTYEQYF. CDR3 sequence (DNA): TGCAGTGCTACAATCAGGGGGACTAGCGGGACTTACGAACAGTACTTC.

The rearrangement joins TRBV4-2 to TRBJ2-5, with 13 positions matching TRBD2. CDR3 length: 15 amino acids. Germline loops: CDR1 LGHNA, CDR2 YNFKEQ. With 2 bases clipped from V and 9 bases from J, the junction kept 6 bases outside the gene matches. CDR3 sequence (DNA): TGTGCCAGCAGCCAACTACTAGCGGGGGGGGGGCCCCAGTACTTC. Translation gives CASSQLLAGGGPQYF.

In nucleotides, the CDR3 is TGTGCCAGCAGTAGGGCCGGGACACCCTACTACAATGAGCAGTACTTC. Its translation is CASSRAGTPYYNEQYF. J is TRBJ2-7 and V is TRBV12-3 or TRBV12-4; the D gene is possibly TRBD1 (6 bases). The V and J ends lost 5 bases and 7 bases respectively, with 24 bases between them. CDR3 size: 16 residues.

The V gene is TRBV12-3 or TRBV12-4, the J gene TRBJ2-6; D not certain. The V end was cut by 5 bases, the J end by 2 bases, with 22 bases between. There are 19 residues in the CDR3. CDR3 coding DNA: TGTGCCAGCAGTCTCCGATCCGGGTCTATCTGGGCTGGGGCCAACGTCCTGACTTTC. Encoded protein: CASSLRSGSIWAGANVLTF.